This passage covers 8 T cell receptor beta chains from one sample sequenced in a study of blood T cell repertoires in COVID-19 (dated by TCRdb to 2018 to 2020). Libraries were constructed by the immunoSEQ multiplex PCR assay. TCRdb carries this immuneACCESS record with in-frame sequences only. Its versions omit some clonotypes, under half of them owing to an unresolved V gene in the studies checked, with the rest unexplained. This sample holds roughly 130,000 clones; almost 85% were observed only once. The biggest ten clones account for 4.5% to 7% of the sample. Sequenced: PBMCs or T cells enriched from blood (not recorded which). Receptor source: a man in his forties or fifties with acute COVID-19.

Remarks on this clone: One end of the junction is discordant with germline, which a read error may explain. The rearrangement uses TRBV5-6 and TRBJ2-7; the match to TRBD2 covers 12 bases. The length of the CDR3 is 15 residues. CDR1 is SGHDT, CDR2 YYEEEE, per germline. CDR3 loop: CASSSTSGSSHEQYF. The CDR3 DNA reads as TGTGCCAGCAGCTCGACTAGCGGGAGCTCCCACGAGCAGTACTTC.

This chain joins TRBV4-1 and TRBJ1-1; the D is unclear. CDR1 and CDR2 (germline): MGHRA, YSYEKL. The ends were cut back, 0 bases at V and 4 bases at J, with 12 bases in the middle. The CDR3 covers 15 residues. CDR3 residues: CASSQEPGRVTEAFF. For the CDR3, the DNA is TGCGCCAGCAGCCAAGAACCGGGAAGGGTCACTGAAGCTTTCTTT.

The chain has TRBV3-1 (or the pseudogene TRBV3-2) and TRBJ2-7, with a tentative D call TRBD1 (6 bases). Per the germline V gene, CDR1 is LGHDT and CDR2 is YNNKEL (reference sequence). The CDR3 is 16 amino acids. Deletions cut 1 base from V and 5 bases from J, with 18 bases between. The CDR3 nucleotides are TGTGCCAGCAGCCAAGCCCGAGGACCTGGGGGCGACGAGCAGTACTTC. Protein product: CASSQARGPGGDEQYF.

The chain has TRBV18 and TRBJ2-1; D perhaps matches TRBD2 (5 bases). This CDR3 region has 14 residues. Between the trimmed V and J ends, which lost 6 bases and 7 bases, there was a span of 16 bases. Germline V lookup: CDR1 KGHSH, CDR2 LQKENI. The CDR3: CASSQRGIGNEQFF. The DNA for the CDR3 is TGTGCCAGCTCTCAAAGAGGGATAGGTAATGAGCAGTTCTTC. Full variable domain (remainder filled in from reference TRBV18 and TRBJ2-1): NAGVMQNPRHLVRRRGQEARLRCSPMKGHSHVYWYRQLPEEGLKFMVYLQKENIIDESGMPKERFSAEFPKEGPSILRIQQVVRGDSAAYFCASSQRGIGNEQFFGPGTRLTVL.

The V call is TRBV5-1, the J call TRBJ1-1; D is ambiguous. The V gene's germline CDR1 is SGHRS and CDR2 YFSETQ. V dropped 4 bases and J dropped 1 base, with 11 bases sitting between them. The CDR3 spans 14 residues. In nucleotides, the CDR3 is TGCGCCAGCAGCCCGAGGGTCGGGAACACTGAAGCTTTCTTT. Amino acids: CASSPRVGNTEAFF.

The J gene is TRBJ1-4, the V gene TRBV9; the D is unclear. The germline V gene encodes CDR1 SGDLS and CDR2 YYNGEE. Deletions cut 5 bases from V and 1 base from J, with 15 bases between. The CDR3 runs 16 residues. CDR3 DNA: TGTGCCAGCAGTCCATCATCGGAGGTAACTAATGAAAAACTGTTTTTT. As protein: CASSPSSEVTNEKLFF. Variable domain in full (rest from reference TRBV9 and TRBJ1-4): DSGVTQTPKHLITATGQRVTLRCSPRSGDLSVYWYQQSLDQGLQFLIQYYNGEERAKGNILERFSAQQFPDLHSELNLSSLELGDSALYFCASSPSSEVTNEKLFFGSGTQLSVL.

V is TRBV5-4 and J is TRBJ1-2; TRBD1 matches at 10 bases. From germline, CDR1 is SGHNT and CDR2 YYREEE (reference sequence). The J segment lost 2 bases and the V segment lost 4 bases, leaving 5 bases of the junction unmatched. This CDR3 comprises 15 residues. The chain's CDR3 is CASSLPGQGNYGYTF. DNA for the CDR3: TGTGCCAGCAGCCTCCCGGGACAGGGGAACTATGGCTACACCTTC.

The chain recombines TRBV29-1 with TRBJ1-1, with 10 bases fitting TRBD1. Germline V gene lookup returns CDR1 SQVTM and CDR2 ANQGSEA. The CDR3 runs 13 residues. The ends lost 5 bases at V and 3 bases at J; junction bases unmatched: 3. CDR3: CSVSGTGDTEAFF. The CDR3 coding sequence is TGCAGCGTTTCCGGGACAGGGGACACTGAAGCTTTCTTT.